Presented here are 28 T cell receptor beta chains from one specimen sequenced in a study of T cells after yellow fever vaccination. TCRdb redid the calling of the 5' RACE reads with MiXCR, one entry per CDR3 protein. Of under 70,000 distinct CDR3 sequences in the sample, more than 5.5% were seen once. The sample was CD8+ T cells sorted from PBMCs, taken on the day of the first yellow fever vaccination. All receptors come from a man aged 18 to 30 who received the YFV17D yellow fever vaccine.

The V gene is TRBV15, the J gene TRBJ1-5; D is unclear. V was shortened by 4 bases and J by 3 bases, with 7 bases between the two germline ends. From germline, CDR1 is LNHNV and CDR2 YYDKDF (reference sequence). The CDR3 contains 13 residues. CDR3 sequence (DNA): TGTGCCACCAGCACAGACAACAATCAGCCCCAGCATTTT. It yields the protein CATSTDNNQPQHF.

The V and J genes are TRBV10-3 and TRBJ1-1; 7 nucleotides agree with TRBD1. V was pared by 10 bases and J by 4 bases, with 9 bases of the junction left unmatched. Germline CDR1 and CDR2: ENHRY and SYGVKD. This CDR3 is 13 amino acids long. CDR3 sequence reads: CATGDREATEAFF. CDR3 nucleotides: TGTGCCACAGGTGACAGGGAAGCCACTGAAGCTTTCTTT.

This chain uses TRBV5-5 with TRBJ2-1; D tentatively reads TRBD1 or TRBD2 (6 bases each). V was cut by 4 bases and J by 5 bases, with 13 bases left in between. The CDR3 is 14 amino acids. From germline, CDR1 is SGHKS and CDR2 YYEKEE (reference sequence). In nucleotides, the CDR3 is TGTGCCAGCAGCCCCGGGGGCCTCCACAATGAGCAGTTCTTC. This sequence encodes CASSPGGLHNEQFF.

The V call is TRBV6-1, the J call TRBJ2-3; D is undetermined. This CDR3 has 15 residues. V dropped 2 bases and J dropped 6 bases, with 15 bases sitting between them. Germline CDR1 reads MNHNS; CDR2 reads SASEGT. CDR3 coding DNA: TGTGCCAGCAGTGAACCCCCCGGACCAGAGGATACGCAGTATTTT. Amino acid sequence: CASSEPPGPEDTQYF.

This clonotype was observed a handful of times. V is TRBV4-1 and J is TRBJ2-1, with D unclear. This CDR3 has 14 residues. V lost 4 bases, J lost 8 bases, and 15 bases lay in between. Germline CDR1 reads MGHRA; CDR2 reads YSYEKL. The CDR3 DNA reads TGCGCCAGCAGCCGTACTCCAGGCGGCGATGAGCAGTTCTTC. Translated, it gives CASSRTPGGDEQFF.

This clonotype was recorded many times. This chain connects TRBV9 to TRBJ2-7, with 8 bases lining up with TRBD2. CDR3 size: 14 residues. The J segment lost 4 bases and the V segment lost 4 bases, leaving 7 bases of the junction unmatched. Germline CDR1 reads SGDLS; CDR2 reads YYNGEE. CDR3 DNA: TGTGCCAGCAGCCCCAGCGGGGGTTCATACGAGCAGTACTTC. Protein sequence: CASSPSGGSYEQYF.

This clonotype has ten or more counts. The chain joins TRBV4-1 to TRBJ2-7, with TRBD1 identical over 7 bases. This CDR3 has 14 residues. V gave up 0 bases and J gave up 4 bases; unmatched junction bases: 3. Germline V lookup: CDR1 MGHRA, CDR2 YSYEKL. The CDR3 region is CASSQDYRGYEQYF. The DNA for the CDR3 is TGCGCCAGCAGCCAAGATTACAGGGGTTACGAGCAGTACTTC.

This clonotype qualifies as medium-sized. CDR3 sequence (DNA): TGTGCCAGCAGTGAAGCGGGGGGCTCCTACAATGAGCAGTTCTTC. Protein: CASSEAGGSYNEQFF. V usage is TRBV6-4 and J usage is TRBJ2-1; 9 bases fit TRBD2. Per the germline V gene, CDR1 is MRHNA and CDR2 is SNTAGT. Unmatched junction bases numbered 0, after V lost 3 bases and J lost 0 bases. The length of the CDR3 is 15 residues.

This clonotype occurred many times. V usage is TRBV12-3 or TRBV12-4 and J usage is TRBJ1-5; 9 bases match TRBD1. Trimming at V came to 3 bases and at J to 3 bases, leaving 3 bases not matched to a gene. The CDR3 totals 15 residues. Here the CDR3 DNA reads TGTGCCAGCAGTTTTGGACAGGGGTTCAATCAGCCCCAGCATTTT. Protein: CASSFGQGFNQPQHF.

This clonotype occurred a few times. V usage is TRBV12-3 or TRBV12-4 and J usage is TRBJ2-7; TRBD2 is a possible D gene (5 bases). This CDR3 contains 15 residues. Trimming took off 5 bases at V and 2 bases at J, with 16 bases between the two ends. The CDR3 coding sequence is TGTGCCAGCAGTCCCCGGGGAGCCGTTACCTACGAGCAGTACTTC. It codes for CASSPRGAVTYEQYF.

In this sample, this clonotype turned up many times. The chain employs TRBV6-2 or TRBV6-3 and TRBJ1-5, with D unresolved. Between the trimmed V and J ends, which lost 2 bases and 5 bases, there was a span of 10 bases. The CDR3 totals 14 residues. Germline assignment: CDR1 MNHEY and CDR2 SVGEGT. For the CDR3, the DNA is TGTGCCAGCAGTTACGGAGACCCCCATCAGCCCCAGCATTTT. Translating it yields CASSYGDPHQPQHF.

This clonotype was counted between two and nine times. The chain is built from TRBV6-4 and TRBJ2-3; 10 bases are a match to TRBD2. The CDR3 has 16 residues. The V gene end was trimmed by 0 bases and the J gene end by 4 bases; junction bases not matched to a gene: 4. Germline loops: CDR1 MRHNA, CDR2 SNTAGT. Written as DNA, the CDR3 is TGTGCCAGCAGTGACTCGGCTAGCGGGGGAGCAGATACGCAGTATTTT. Translating it yields CASSDSASGGADTQYF.

J is TRBJ2-1 and V is TRBV3-1; D not resolved. The CDR3 length is 17 residues. Germline loops: CDR1 LGHDT, CDR2 YNNKEL (reference sequence). Trimming removed 0 bases at V and 7 bases at J, with 19 bases between. Here the CDR3 reads CASSQDRPNLPLNEQFF. In DNA, the CDR3 is TGTGCCAGCAGCCAAGACCGGCCGAACCTACCTCTTAATGAGCAGTTCTTC.

The sample holds a few counts of this clonotype. DNA for the CDR3: TGTGCCAGCAGTTTAGGAATCAGGGGCGACTATGGCTACACCTTC. It encodes CASSLGIRGDYGYTF. This chain links TRBV27 with TRBJ1-2, with D perhaps TRBD1 (6 bases). V gave up 2 bases and J gave up 3 bases, with 13 bases separating them. Germline-derived CDR1 and CDR2 are MNHEY and SMNVEV (reference sequence). The CDR3 runs to 15 residues.

The table lists this clonotype with many counts. This rearrangement joins TRBV12-3 or TRBV12-4 to TRBJ1-2, with D possibly being TRBD1 (5 bases). V lost 3 bases to trimming and J lost 2 bases, with 10 bases between them. The CDR3 spans 14 residues. CDR3 loop: CASSFQGANYGYTF. CDR3 bases: TGTGCCAGCAGTTTCCAGGGAGCCAACTATGGCTACACCTTC.

This clonotype appeared a single time. The V gene is TRBV6-2 or TRBV6-3, the J gene TRBJ2-7, with a tentative D call TRBD1 (5 bases). The ends were cut back, 7 bases at V and 4 bases at J, with 14 bases in the middle. Per germline, CDR1 MNHEY and CDR2 SVGEGT. This CDR3 spans 13 amino acids. In DNA, the CDR3 is TGTGCCAGCAAGGTGGCAGGGTTTTACGAGCAGTACTTC. Protein sequence: CASKVAGFYEQYF.

The chain combines TRBV11-2 with TRBJ1-2; TRBD1 is a possible D gene (6 bases). The CDR3 has 16 residues. The V and J ends lost 1 base and 4 bases respectively, with 16 bases between them. CDR1 and CDR2 (germline): SGHAT, FQNNGV. CDR3 sequence (DNA): TGTGCCAGCAGCTTAGGGAGGGGGGCCGGTAGCTATGGCTACACCTTC. This gives the protein CASSLGRGAGSYGYTF.

This clonotype was observed at least ten times. This rearrangement joins TRBV29-1 to TRBJ1-3, with TRBD1 as a possible D gene (6 bases). Trimming stripped 4 bases from V and 2 bases from J, with 21 bases between. The CDR3 contains 17 residues. The germline CDR1 and CDR2 sequences are SQVTM and ANQGSEA. CDR3 protein: CSVASYADSRAGNTIYF. CDR3 sequence (DNA): TGCAGCGTTGCTTCTTATGCGGACAGTCGCGCTGGAAACACCATATATTTT.

The table lists this clonotype with many counts. The CDR3 nucleotides read TGCGCCAGCAGCCAAATGGACACCAATCAGCCCCAGCATTTT. Protein sequence: CASSQMDTNQPQHF. V usage is TRBV4-1 and J usage is TRBJ1-5; TRBD1 might be the D (5 bases). This CDR3 contains 14 residues. CDR1 and CDR2 from the germline V gene are MGHRA and YSYEKL. V lost 2 bases and J lost 3, with 8 bases in between.

The chain joins TRBV6-1 to TRBJ1-2, with D uncertain. This CDR3 is built from 11 residues. Per germline, CDR1 MNHNS and CDR2 SASEGT. Trimming cost V 6 bases and J 8 bases, with 10 bases left between them. The CDR3, as DNA: TGTGCCAGCAGCGACGACTTCGGCTACACCTTC. It yields the protein CASSDDFGYTF.

This clonotype was counted ten times or more. The chain carries TRBV6-2 or TRBV6-3 and TRBJ2-2; D is uncertain. Trimming took off 0 bases at V and 11 bases at J, with 10 bases between the two ends. The germline CDR1 and CDR2 sequences are MNHEY and SVGEGT. This CDR3 comprises 13 residues. CDR3: CASSYSIFFELFF. CDR3 DNA sequence: TGTGCCAGCAGTTACTCGATCTTCTTTGAGCTGTTTTTT.

This chain joins TRBV4-3 and TRBJ2-7; either TRBD1 or TRBD2 may fit D (5 bases each). The V end was cut by 1 base, the J end by 5 bases, with 18 bases between. This CDR3 is 16 amino acids long. Germline assignment: CDR1 LGHNA and CDR2 YSLEER. As DNA, the CDR3 is TGCGCCAGCAGCCAAGGTCGGGGCACTCTGGACGACGAGCAGTACTTC. Translated: CASSQGRGTLDDEQYF.

This chain joins TRBV27 and TRBJ2-5, with 11 positions matching TRBD1. Germline values: CDR1 MNHEY, CDR2 SMNVEV (reference sequence). The CDR3 has 15 amino acids. The V and J ends lost 4 bases and 5 bases, in that order; junction bases with no gene match: 6. CDR3 protein: CASSSGTGGIETQYF. The CDR3 nucleotides read TGTGCCAGCAGTTCTGGGACAGGGGGAATCGAGACCCAGTACTTC.

This clonotype was picked up many times. V usage is TRBV20-1 and J usage is TRBJ2-1, with 10 bases lining up with TRBD2. The germline V gene encodes CDR1 DFQATT and CDR2 SNEGSKA (reference sequence). The ends lost 3 bases at V and 0 bases at J; junction bases unmatched: 17. This CDR3 has 20 residues. The CDR3 here is CSASTGELAGILFSYNEQFF. The DNA of the CDR3 is TGCAGTGCTAGCACTGGGGAACTAGCGGGGATACTTTTCTCCTACAATGAGCAGTTCTTC.

Here the CDR3 reads CASSPRDGGLYQETQYF. The CDR3 bases are TGTGCCAGCAGCCCTCGCGACGGGGGGCTGTACCAAGAGACCCAGTACTTC. The genes are TRBV7-2 and TRBJ2-5, with a tentative D call TRBD2 (7 bases). CDR3 length equals 17 residues. Germline assignment: CDR1 SGHTA and CDR2 FQGNSA. Trimming cost V 5 bases and J 0 bases, with 19 bases left between them.

To note about this clonotype: Just one base apart from a much larger clone, this may be a read error. The gene calls are TRBV18 and TRBJ2-7, with D possibly being TRBD1 (5 bases). The germline CDR1 and CDR2 sequences are KGHSH and LQKENI. This CDR3 has 11 amino acids. This CDR3 reads CATLIQDEQYF. CDR3 sequence (DNA): TGTGCGACGCTCATACAGGACGAGCAGTACTTC.

This clonotype appeared many times. The rearrangement joins TRBV29-1 to TRBJ2-1; 8 positions match TRBD2. The CDR3 consists of 16 residues. Germline V lookup: CDR1 SQVTM, CDR2 ANQGSEA. V was pared by 7 bases and J by 6 bases, with 17 bases of the junction left unmatched. In DNA, the CDR3 is TGCAGCGCCGAAGGGGGTGGTCTACGGGGGGGCAATGAGCAGTTCTTC. Amino acids: CSAEGGGLRGGNEQFF.

This clonotype was counted only a few times. The rearrangement uses TRBV5-6 and TRBJ2-1, with D possibly called TRBD1 or TRBD2 (5 bases each). Germline-derived CDR1 and CDR2 are SGHDT and YYEEEE. Trimming removed 4 bases at V and 3 bases at J, with 17 bases between. CDR3 size: 16 residues. Here the CDR3 DNA reads TGTGCCAGCAGCCCCCCCGGGGCCCTCGTCTACAATGAGCAGTTCTTC. As protein: CASSPPGALVYNEQFF.